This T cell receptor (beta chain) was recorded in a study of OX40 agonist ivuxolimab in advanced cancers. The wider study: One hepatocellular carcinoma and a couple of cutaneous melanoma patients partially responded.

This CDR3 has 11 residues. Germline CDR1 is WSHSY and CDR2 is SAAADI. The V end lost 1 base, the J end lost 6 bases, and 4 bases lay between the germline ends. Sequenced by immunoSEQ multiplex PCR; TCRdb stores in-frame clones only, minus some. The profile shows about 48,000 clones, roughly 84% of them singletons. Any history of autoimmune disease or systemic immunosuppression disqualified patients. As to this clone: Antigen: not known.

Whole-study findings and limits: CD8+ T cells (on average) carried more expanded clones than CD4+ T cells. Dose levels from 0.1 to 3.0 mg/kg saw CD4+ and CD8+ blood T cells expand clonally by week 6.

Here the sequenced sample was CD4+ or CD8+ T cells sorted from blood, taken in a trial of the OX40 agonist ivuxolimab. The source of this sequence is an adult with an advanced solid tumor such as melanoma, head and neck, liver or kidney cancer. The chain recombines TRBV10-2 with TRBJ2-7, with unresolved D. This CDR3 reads CASSEYSEQYF. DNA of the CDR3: TGCGCCAGCAGTGAGTATAGCGAGCAGTACTTC.